The 22 T cell receptor beta chains below all came from one sample that was sequenced in a study of blood T cell repertoires in COVID-19. Generated by immunoSEQ multiplex PCR, the TCRdb table keeps only in-frame clones and is missing some. Of about 290,000 clones listed, about 89% are singletons. Sample: peripheral blood. These receptors were collected from a woman aged 35 to 49 who had recovered from COVID-19.

The chain joins TRBV6-5 to TRBJ2-2; D may be TRBD1 (6 bases). This CDR3 region has 15 residues. V was pared by 4 bases and J by 4 bases, with 13 bases between. CDR1 MNHEY and CDR2 SVGAGI come from the germline V gene. The CDR3 region is CASSFGQTITGELFF. The CDR3 nucleotides read TGTGCCAGCAGTTTCGGACAGACAATCACCGGGGAGCTGTTTTTT.

The J gene is TRBJ1-2, the V gene TRBV30, with TRBD1 identical over 8 bases. The V and J ends lost 0 bases and 3 bases, in that order; junction bases with no gene match: 9. This CDR3 spans 16 amino acids. Looked up from germline, CDR1 is GTSNPN and CDR2 is SVGIG (reference sequence). The CDR3 here is CAWSVQPDRVHYGYTF. DNA of the CDR3: TGTGCCTGGAGTGTACAACCGGACAGGGTGCACTATGGCTACACCTTC.

V is TRBV19 and J is TRBJ2-2; 13 nucleotides agree with TRBD2. The CDR3 covers 15 residues. Germline assignment: CDR1 LNHDA and CDR2 SQIVND (reference sequence). Trimming removed 7 bases from V and 7 bases from J; junction bases left unmatched: 6. The CDR3, as DNA: TGTGCCAGTATTGGGACTAGCGGGACGGTCGGGGAGCTGTTTTTT. Encoded protein: CASIGTSGTVGELFF.

As regards this clone: The junction does not match germline at one end; this may be a read error. The chain uses TRBV29-1 and TRBJ2-2, with TRBD2 identical over 7 bases. CDR3 length equals 14 residues. Germline CDR1 is SQVTM and CDR2 is ANQGSEA. CDR3 sequence reads: CSIETSRNTGELFF. Here the CDR3 DNA reads TGCAGCATTGAGACTAGCCGAAACACCGGGGAGCTGTTTTTT.

The table lists this clone with a count of one. The chain has TRBV30 and TRBJ1-5; D is ambiguous. V gave up 2 bases and J gave up 5 bases, with 13 bases separating them. The CDR3 sequence is 14 residues long. Germline V CDR1 and CDR2: GTSNPN, SVGIG (reference sequence). The CDR3 DNA sequence: TGTGCCTGGAGTTCGGAGCAAAGCGATCAGCCCCAGCATTTT. Translated, it gives CAWSSEQSDQPQHF.

The V gene is TRBV6-5, the J gene TRBJ1-1; the match to TRBD1 covers 11 bases. V shed 8 bases and J 4 bases; nucleotides not matched to a gene: 0. CDR3 size: 12 residues. From germline, CDR1 is MNHEY and CDR2 SVGAGI. The CDR3 nucleotides read TGTGCCAGCGGGACAGGGGGCACTGAAGCTTTCTTT. Translating gives CASGTGGTEAFF.

The CDR3 reads CASSIGQGAGNIQYF. In nucleotides, the CDR3 is TGTGCCAGTAGTATTGGGCAGGGGGCGGGGAACATTCAGTACTTC. The chain employs TRBV19 and TRBJ2-4, with 8 bases aligning to TRBD1. CDR1 is LNHDA, CDR2 SQIVND, per germline (reference sequence). The CDR3 sequence is 15 residues long. The ends lost 3 bases at V and 7 bases at J; junction bases unmatched: 8.

The chain employs TRBV7-8 and TRBJ2-1; 14 bases align to TRBD2. The CDR3 is made up of 15 amino acids. Per the germline V gene, CDR1 is SGHVS and CDR2 is FQNEAQ. V was clipped by 5 bases and J by 10 bases; unmatched bases: 7. In nucleotides, the CDR3 is TGTGCCAGCAGCACGGGACTAGCGGGAGTTGAGGAGCAGTTCTTC. Amino acid sequence: CASSTGLAGVEEQFF.

The rearrangement joins TRBV14 to TRBJ2-1; 8 bases agree with TRBD1. The CDR3 spans 19 residues. Germline V gives CDR1 SGHDN, CDR2 FVKESK. J was trimmed by 1 base and V by 1 base; bases with no gene match: 12. The CDR3 region is CASSQGPRTNRGSYNEQFF. DNA for the CDR3: TGTGCCAGCAGCCAAGGACCCCGCACAAACAGGGGGTCCTACAATGAGCAGTTCTTC.

The CDR3 DNA reads TGTGCCAGCAGTATATTTGATCTCACTACCGGGAAGCCGGGTTCACCCCTCCACTTT. Protein product: CASSIFDLTTGKPGSPLHF. The chain has TRBV27 and TRBJ1-6; D is ambiguous. The CDR3 runs 19 residues. V lost 5 bases and J 9 bases, leaving 29 bases between the germline ends. CDR1 is MNHEY and CDR2 is SMNVEV in the germline V gene (reference sequence).

The genes are TRBV28 and TRBJ2-7; a weak D match, TRBD1 (6 bases). Germline CDR1 and CDR2: MDHEN and SYDVKM. The germline V and J ends were trimmed by 8 bases and 4 bases, with 12 bases remaining between them. The CDR3 loop spans 12 amino acids. CDR3 bases: TGTGCCAGCGCCAGGGGTGAATACGAGCAGTACTTC. Protein sequence: CASARGEYEQYF. Drawing the rest from reference TRBV28 and TRBJ2-7, the complete variable domain is DVKVTQSSRYLVKRTGEKVFLECVQDMDHENMFWYRQDPGLGLRLIYFSYDVKMKEKGDIPEGYSVSREKKERFSLILESASTNQTSMYLCASARGEYEQYFGPGTRLTVT.

The chain joins TRBV15 to TRBJ2-7, with D perhaps TRBD1 (6 bases). V was clipped by 5 bases and J by 1 base, with 18 bases between them. The germline V gene encodes CDR1 LNHNV and CDR2 YYDKDF (reference sequence). CDR3 length: 16 residues. CDR3 sequence reads: CATSPTGTRGSYEQYF. The CDR3 nucleotides read TGTGCCACCAGCCCTACCGGGACCAGGGGTTCCTACGAGCAGTACTTC. The variable domain in full, completed from reference TRBV15 and TRBJ2-7, reads DAMVIQNPRYQVTQFGKPVTLSCSQTLNHNVMYWYQQKSSQAPKLLFHYYDKDFNNEADTPDNFQSRRPNTSFCFLDIRSPGLGDTAMYLCATSPTGTRGSYEQYFGPGTRLTVT.

This clone was seen once. The genes are TRBV27 and TRBJ1-2, with D tentatively TRBD1 (6 bases). The germline V gene has CDR1 MNHEY and CDR2 SMNVEV (reference sequence). Trimming pared 10 bases from V and 6 bases from J, leaving 21 bases between. CDR3 length: 14 amino acids. CDR3 sequence (DNA): TGTGCCACCCGAGGGACACCCTTAGGTGATGGCTACACCTTC. This translates into CATRGTPLGDGYTF.

The chain couples TRBV10-2 to TRBJ1-4; 7 bases align to TRBD1. CDR3 length equals 16 residues. The ends lost 6 bases at V and 0 bases at J; junction bases unmatched: 7. Per germline, CDR1 WSHSY and CDR2 SAAADI. The CDR3 DNA sequence: TGCGCCAGCAGCAAGCACAGGGGAACAACTAATGAAAAACTGTTTTTT. It codes for CASSKHRGTTNEKLFF.

This chain uses TRBV5-1 with TRBJ2-3; 11 nucleotides match TRBD2. CDR1 and CDR2 (germline): SGHRS, YFSETQ. V shed 3 bases and J 1 base; nucleotides not matched to a gene: 1. The CDR3 has 15 amino acids. The CDR3 bases are TGCGCCAGCAGCTCGACTAGCGGGGGCACAGATACGCAGTATTTT. It is translated as CASSSTSGGTDTQYF.

The V gene is TRBV29-1, the J gene TRBJ2-3, with TRBD2 matching 15 bases. This CDR3 is 15 amino acids long. Germline CDR1 SQVTM, CDR2 ANQGSEA. Germline trimming cut 4 bases from V and 2 bases from J; bases unmatched to any gene: 1. The CDR3 region is CSVGTSGRATDTQYF. The DNA of the CDR3 is TGCAGCGTTGGGACTAGCGGGAGGGCCACAGATACGCAGTATTTT.

The V call is TRBV5-1, the J call TRBJ2-2, with 14 bases matching TRBD2. V shed 8 bases, J shed 2 bases, and the junction held 5 bases outside the gene matches. Germline CDR1 and CDR2: SGHRS and YFSETQ. The CDR3 extends over 16 amino acids. CDR3 loop: CASQGLAGGNTGELFF. In DNA form, the CDR3 reads TGCGCCAGTCAAGGACTAGCGGGAGGTAACACCGGGGAGCTGTTTTTT.

V is TRBV19 and J is TRBJ2-1; D is possibly TRBD1 (5 bases). From germline, CDR1 is LNHDA and CDR2 SQIVND (reference sequence). With 3 bases removed from V and 0 bases from J, the gap between germline ends came to 12 bases. The CDR3 sequence is 16 residues long. The CDR3 DNA is TGTGCCAGTAGTATCGACAGTGCACTCTCCTACAATGAGCAGTTCTTC. Protein: CASSIDSALSYNEQFF.

The rearrangement joins TRBV5-1 to TRBJ2-3; perhaps TRBD2 as D (5 bases). Germline V gene lookup returns CDR1 SGHRS and CDR2 YFSETQ. The CDR3 is made up of 15 amino acids. V shed 1 base and J shed 4 bases, with 13 bases lying between them. DNA of the CDR3: TGCGCCAGCAGCTTGTGGGGAGCTGAGGCAGATACGCAGTATTTT. Translation: CASSLWGAEADTQYF.

This clone was seen a handful of times. The rearrangement uses TRBV3-1 (or the pseudogene TRBV3-2) and TRBJ2-1; TRBD2 might be the D (5 bases). The CDR3 length is 14 residues. Per the germline V gene, CDR1 is LGHDT and CDR2 is YNNKEL (reference sequence). Trimming pared 2 bases from V and 6 bases from J, leaving 11 bases between. The CDR3 DNA reads as TGTGCCAGCAGCCAATACGCTAGCCTCAATGAGCAGTTCTTC. This sequence encodes CASSQYASLNEQFF.

In DNA, the CDR3 is TGCGCCAGCAGCTTGACAGGGACTGGAAACACCATATATTTT. It codes for CASSLTGTGNTIYF. The chain is built from TRBV5-1 and TRBJ1-3; TRBD1 is a possible D gene (6 bases). V was trimmed by 1 base and J by 2 bases, leaving 7 bases between them. The length of the CDR3 is 14 residues. CDR1 is SGHRS and CDR2 is YFSETQ in the germline V gene.

The genes are TRBV11-3 and TRBJ1-2; D perhaps matches TRBD1 (5 bases). Germline V gene data show CDR1 as SGHNT and CDR2 as YENEEA. Between the trimmed V and J ends, which lost 0 bases and 4 bases, there was a span of 12 bases. This CDR3 comprises 15 residues. The CDR3 loop is CASSLDQGQRYGYTF. The DNA of the CDR3 is TGTGCCAGCAGCTTAGACCAGGGTCAGCGCTATGGCTACACCTTC.